One sample yielded the 21 T cell receptor beta chains listed below, sequenced in a study of blood T cells in healthy people across ages. Through a sample-barcoded 5' primer and a J-beta primer mix, a second PCR was run for roughly 6 to 12 cycles. From the 5' RACE reads, TCRdb called clonotypes with MiXCR, one entry per CDR3 protein. The sample consists of some 670,000 distinct CDR3 sequences, about 51% of them appearing once. Source material: blood. These receptors were obtained from a woman older than 75 in good health.

This clonotype was counted many times. This chain joins TRBV2 and TRBJ2-1, with 9 bases matching TRBD2. Looked up from germline, CDR1 is SNHLY and CDR2 is FYNNEI. With V trimmed by 4 bases and J by 9 bases, 4 bases remained unmatched. The CDR3 sequence is 13 residues long. The CDR3 loop is CASSGTSVSEQFF. In DNA, the CDR3 is TGTGCCAGCAGTGGGACTAGCGTTAGTGAGCAGTTCTTC.

Many counts were recorded for this clonotype. The chain carries TRBV3-1 and TRBJ2-1, with D perhaps TRBD1 (6 bases). CDR3 length: 11 residues. V shed 6 bases and J shed 9 bases, with 9 bases lying between them. Germline loops: CDR1 LGHDT, CDR2 YNNKEL (reference sequence). In DNA form, the CDR3 reads TGTGCCAGCAGGCGAGGGGGTGAGCAGTTCTTC. Translation: CASRRGGEQFF.

The V and J genes are TRBV29-1 and TRBJ2-3; D is perhaps TRBD1 or TRBD2 (5 bases each). This CDR3 spans 12 amino acids. Trimming removed 7 bases at V and 1 base at J, with 9 bases between. Germline CDR1 is SQVTM and CDR2 is ANQGSEA. The CDR3 sequence: CSARDGTDTQYF. The CDR3 bases are TGCAGCGCCCGGGACGGCACAGATACGCAGTATTTT.

Concerning this clonotype: A much larger clone lies a single base off, so this may be a read error. The genes are TRBV24-1 and TRBJ1-2; no reliable D call. Trimming removed 1 base from V and 8 bases from J, with 10 bases in between. Per the germline V gene, CDR1 is KGHDR and CDR2 is SFDVKD. This CDR3 spans 13 amino acids. CDR3: CATSDFWAYGYTF. The CDR3 region has the DNA TGTGCCACCAGTGATTTCTGGGCTTACGGCTACACCTTC.

This clonotype was counted ten times or more. The V gene is TRBV7-9, the J gene TRBJ2-5; the match to TRBD2 covers 7 bases. The CDR3 has 14 amino acids. After removal of 3 bases from V and 5 bases from J, the junction contained 6 bases not matched to a gene. Germline V CDR1 and CDR2: SEHNR, FQNEAQ (reference sequence). CDR3 sequence: CASSFGGRSETQYF. For the CDR3, the DNA is TGTGCCAGCAGCTTCGGCGGGAGAAGTGAGACCCAGTACTTC.

Points on this clonotype: A read error is possible here, since a much larger clone lies one base away. The chain is built from TRBV3-1 and TRBJ1-5; D may be TRBD1 (6 bases). Germline values: CDR1 LGHDT, CDR2 YNNKEL (reference sequence). The CDR3 totals 14 residues. The CDR3: CASSYGQPNQPQHF. The CDR3, as DNA: TGCGCCAGCAGCTACGGACAGCCCAATCAGCCCCAGCATTTT.

The table lists this clonotype with many counts. The CDR3 sequence is CSAAVGRNSYNEQFF. CDR3 nucleotide sequence: TGCAGTGCGGCCGTCGGGAGGAACTCCTACAATGAGCAGTTCTTC. The chain combines TRBV20-1 with TRBJ2-1; 7 bases fit TRBD2. This CDR3 contains 15 residues. Germline loops: CDR1 DFQATT, CDR2 SNEGSKA (reference sequence). Trimming at V came to 6 bases and at J to 0 bases, leaving 8 bases not matched to a gene.

The CDR3 sequence: CASSFGPPQETQYF. In DNA, the CDR3 is TGTGCCAGCAGCTTTGGCCCCCCGCAAGAGACCCAGTACTTC. The chain employs TRBV5-5 and TRBJ2-5, with D unresolved. The CDR3 runs 14 residues. The germline V gene encodes CDR1 SGHKS and CDR2 YYEKEE (reference sequence). V gave up 2 bases and J gave up 2 bases, with 10 bases separating them.

Worth noting for this clonotype: This may come from a read error, since a much larger clone is one base off. The chain carries TRBV29-1 and TRBJ2-7; D remains ambiguous. This CDR3 has 13 amino acids. Trimming took 6 bases from V and 7 from J, leaving 19 bases between them. Germline V CDR1 and CDR2: SQVTM, ANQGSEA. The CDR3 reads CSVGSAFNNEQYF. The CDR3 nucleotides read TGCAGCGTGGGCAGTGCTTTCAACAATGAGCAGTACTTC.

The genes are TRBV3-1 and TRBJ1-2, with D maybe TRBD1 (6 bases). Looked up from germline, CDR1 is LGHDT and CDR2 is YNNKEL (reference sequence). Trimming took 7 bases from V and 5 from J, leaving 14 bases between them. The CDR3 has 13 residues. CDR3 coding DNA: TGTGCCAGCATGGGTGGCAGGGGATATGGCTACACCTTC. Translation gives CASMGGRGYGYTF.

Many counts were recorded for this clonotype. The chain is built from TRBV4-1 and TRBJ2-5; maybe TRBD2 (5 bases). The CDR3 extends over 15 amino acids. V lost 0 bases, J lost 11 bases, and 19 bases lay in between. CDR1 is MGHRA and CDR2 is YSYEKL in the germline V gene. The CDR3 DNA sequence: TGCGCCAGCAGCCAAGAAGGCGCAGGCGGGTATGAGCAGTACTTC. Encoded protein: CASSQEGAGGYEQYF.

Note on this clonotype: A read error may be the cause here, since a much bigger clone is one base away. The rearrangement links TRBV28 to TRBJ1-2; D is ambiguous. Trimming cost V 6 bases and J 5 bases, with 10 bases left between them. The CDR3 covers 12 residues. The germline V gene has CDR1 MDHEN and CDR2 SYDVKM. In DNA form, the CDR3 reads TGTGCCAGCAGGTTAACGCATTATGGCTACACCTTC. As protein: CASRLTHYGYTF.

Worth noting for this clonotype: This may be a read error: a much more frequent sequence differs by one nucleotide. The rearrangement links TRBV24-1 to TRBJ2-7, with 7 nucleotides matching TRBD1. CDR1 KGHDR and CDR2 SFDVKD come from the germline V gene. The J segment lost 7 bases and the V segment lost 10 bases, leaving 9 bases of the junction unmatched. The CDR3 runs to 12 residues. In DNA, the CDR3 is TGTGCCACGGGACAGACAAACAATGAGCAGTACTTC. Its protein is CATGQTNNEQYF.

The chain links TRBV10-3 to TRBJ2-5; 7 nucleotides match TRBD2. Germline CDR1 and CDR2: ENHRY and SYGVKD. The CDR3 has 15 amino acids. The V segment lost 3 bases and the J segment 2 bases; nucleotides outside the gene matches: 6. The CDR3 nucleotides are TGTGCCATCAGTGACTCTAGCGGCGCTCAAGAGACCCAGTACTTC. Translating it yields CAISDSSGAQETQYF.

This clonotype was recorded at least ten times. V is TRBV7-9 and J is TRBJ2-7; D is unresolved. The CDR3 is made up of 11 amino acids. The germline gives CDR1 SEHNR, CDR2 FQNEAQ (reference sequence). V was cut by 4 bases and J by 6 bases, with 7 bases left in between. CDR3 sequence: CASSYGVEQYF. In DNA form, the CDR3 reads TGTGCCAGCAGCTATGGCGTCGAGCAGTACTTC.

The chain employs TRBV6-5 and TRBJ2-3; D is possibly TRBD1 (6 bases). In germline, CDR1 is MNHEY, CDR2 SVGAGI. CDR3 length: 13 residues. V was pared by 9 bases and J by 3 bases, with 13 bases between. The CDR3 coding sequence is TGTGCCAGTAACGACAGGAGTACAGATACGCAGTATTTT. Translated, it gives CASNDRSTDTQYF.

The chain is built from TRBV3-1 and TRBJ2-2, with D possibly being TRBD1 (5 bases). CDR1 and CDR2 (germline): LGHDT, YNNKEL (reference sequence). This CDR3 region has 17 residues. V lost 4 bases and J lost 1, with 16 bases in between. As DNA, the CDR3 is TGTGCCAGCAGCCCGGACATAGTAAGGATGAACACCGGGGAGCTGTTTTTT. Its protein product is CASSPDIVRMNTGELFF.

The V call is TRBV20-1, the J call TRBJ2-5; weak D call: TRBD1 (6 bases). The assigned J gene may be wrong: the sequence end matches TRBJ2-7 better. This CDR3 is 15 amino acids long. The V gene's germline CDR1 is DFQATT and CDR2 SNEGSKA (reference sequence). In DNA form, the CDR3 reads TGCAGTGCAATTACACGCAGGGGCGCGGGCCACGAGCAGTACTTC. Translating gives CSAITRRGAGHEQYF.

V and J are TRBV20-1 and TRBJ2-5, with a tentative D call TRBD1 (5 bases). Germline V lookup: CDR1 DFQATT, CDR2 SNEGSKA (reference sequence). Trimming cost V 0 bases and J 4 bases, with 12 bases left between them. This CDR3 has 14 amino acids. DNA of the CDR3: TGCAGTGCTAGAGAAGTAGGGGTTAGAGAGACCCAGTACTTC. It encodes CSAREVGVRETQYF.

Turning to this clonotype: Just one base apart from a much larger clone, this may be a read error. The chain joins TRBV2 to TRBJ2-1; tentative D call: TRBD2 (6 bases). The germline gives CDR1 SNHLY, CDR2 FYNNEI. CDR3 length: 12 amino acids. CDR3 nucleotide sequence: TGTGCCAGCAGTACGGACTACAATGGGCAGTTCTTC. The encoded protein is CASSTDYNGQFF.

The chain uses TRBV7-2 and TRBJ2-5; D gene unclear. The CDR3 spans 13 residues. The V end was cut by 2 bases, the J end by 5 bases, with 9 bases between. The germline CDR1 and CDR2 sequences are SGHTA and FQGNSA. CDR3 bases: TGTGCCAGCAGCTTAAGGCCGGTTGAGACCCAGTACTTC. It codes for CASSLRPVETQYF. Together with reference TRBV7-2 and TRBJ2-5, the CDR3 gives the full variable domain: GAGVSQSPSNKVTEKGKDVELRCDPISGHTALYWYRQSLGQGLEFLIYFQGNSAPDKSGLPSDRFSAERTGGSVSTLTIQRTQQEDSAVYLCASSLRPVETQYFGPGTRLLVL.